This T cell receptor beta chain was captured by sequencing in a study of blood T cell repertoires in COVID-19. Across the whole study: COVID-19 samples from acute and convalescent phases originated in the United States, Italy and Spain. Sources were T cells, B-cell-depleted T cells, or PBMCs; the material itself was cDNA or gDNA.

J was trimmed by 8 bases and V by 5 bases; bases with no gene match: 8. The germline gives CDR1 SNHLY, CDR2 FYNNEI. The length of the CDR3 is 14 residues. Per the study methods: The assay estimated nucleated cells by amplifying reference gene primers. Measured with immunoSEQ multiplex PCR; TCRdb has only the in-frame clones, and not every one. V, J and clone size were drawn from that table, and D and trimming were deduced from the DNA. The sample consists of about 58,000 clones, about four fifths of them appearing once. The TCR originated in a human donor in a cohort sampled during active COVID-19. The V and J genes are TRBV2 and TRBJ1-4; TRBD1 aligns across 7 bases. The sample taken for sequencing was peripheral blood. DNA for the CDR3: TGTGCCAGCAGTTCAGACAGGGATGAGGAAAAACTGTTTTTT. Amino acids: CASSSDRDEEKLFF.